What follows describes a single T cell receptor beta chain. Its antigen remains unknown. These data originate in a study of OX40 agonist ivuxolimab in advanced cancers. Study-wide results and caveats: Which antigen the expanded peripheral T cells recognized is unknown.

The trim removed 5 bases at V and 4 bases at J, leaving 4 bases unmatched. The germline V gene encodes CDR1 MNHEY and CDR2 SVGAGI. The length of the CDR3 is 15 residues. TCRdb keeps only in-frame clones here, not all; method: immunoSEQ multiplex PCR. The table lists fewer than 85,000 clones, under 95% of them singletons. The receptor was isolated from an adult with an advanced solid tumor such as melanoma, head and neck, liver or kidney cancer. V is TRBV6-5 and J is TRBJ2-6; 8 positions match TRBD2. The material was CD4+ or CD8+ T cells sorted from blood, obtained in a trial of the OX40 agonist ivuxolimab. The CDR3 loop is CASSTGGSGANVLTF. In DNA, the CDR3 is TGTGCCAGCAGTACGGGGGGGAGCGGGGCCAACGTCCTGACTTTC.